Presented here are 9 T cell receptor beta chains from one specimen sequenced in a study of T-cell memory formation after mild COVID-19. TCRdb reanalysed the 5' RACE reads using MiXCR and keeps one entry per CDR3 protein. The sample includes roughly 310,000 distinct CDR3 sequences, approximately 15% of them seen just once. Sequencing input: PBMCs or a T cell subset sorted from them (not recorded which). The receptors were gathered from a man aged 18 to 29 who had mild COVID-19 (a few samples of this study predate the infection). Cell type and time point are not known.

The CDR3 here is CASSSLVTGGAWLFF. CDR3 sequence (DNA): TGTGCCAGCAGTTCACTAGTAACAGGGGGCGCATGGCTGTTTTTT. J is TRBJ2-2 and V is TRBV6-6, with 9 bases that match TRBD1. Trimming removed 4 bases from V and 13 bases from J; junction bases left unmatched: 13. The germline CDR1 and CDR2 sequences are MNHNY and SVGAGI (reference sequence). The CDR3 has 15 residues.

CDR3 residues: CSVEDQGLKGKETQYF. The CDR3, as DNA: TGCAGCGTTGAAGATCAAGGTTTAAAGGGGAAGGAGACCCAGTACTTC. The chain is built from TRBV29-1 and TRBJ2-5, with TRBD1 as a possible D gene (5 bases). The CDR3 covers 16 residues. Germline CDR1 and CDR2: SQVTM and ANQGSEA. Trimming stripped 0 bases from V and 5 bases from J, with 19 bases between.

This clonotype came up a few times. The chain uses TRBV20-1 and TRBJ2-1, with 12 bases fitting TRBD2. CDR3 length: 16 amino acids. Germline CDR1 reads DFQATT; CDR2 reads SNEGSKA (reference sequence). The V and J ends lost 3 bases and 6 bases, in that order; junction bases with no gene match: 9. CDR3 region: CSASRPSGGVGNEQFF. In nucleotides, the CDR3 is TGCAGTGCTAGCCGGCCTAGCGGGGGGGTAGGCAATGAGCAGTTCTTC.

The chain uses TRBV10-3 and TRBJ2-7, with D hard to call. Germline V CDR1 and CDR2: ENHRY, SYGVKD. V lost 0 bases and J 6 bases, leaving 12 bases between the germline ends. There are 14 residues in the CDR3. CDR3 DNA: TGTGCCATCAGTGAGTCAGGATTTTCGGGCGAGCAGTACGTC. Its translation: CAISESGFSGEQYV.

This clonotype was seen more than once but under ten times. J is TRBJ2-3 and V is TRBV20-1, with TRBD1 matching 9 bases. Germline loops: CDR1 DFQATT, CDR2 SNEGSKA (reference sequence). Unmatched junction bases numbered 12, after V lost 6 bases and J lost 5 bases. This CDR3 is built from 15 residues. CDR3 region: CSAHDRGTGLDTQYF. The CDR3, as DNA: TGCAGTGCACACGACAGGGGGACGGGGCTAGATACGCAGTATTTT.

A note on this clonotype: Just one base apart from a much larger clone, this may be a read error. The genes are TRBV19 and TRBJ2-5; 7 nucleotides match TRBD1. Germline CDR1 reads LNHDA; CDR2 reads SQIVND (reference sequence). The CDR3 runs 14 residues. As DNA, the CDR3 is TGTGCCAGTAGCCGGACCGGGACAGAAGAGACCAAGTACTTC. Translating it yields CASSRTGTEETKYF.

This clonotype has just a few counts. The chain recombines TRBV6-6 with TRBJ1-4; a possible D gene is TRBD1 (6 bases). This CDR3 is built from 14 residues. V shed 2 bases and J shed 4 bases, with 8 bases lying between them. Germline values: CDR1 MNHNY, CDR2 SVGAGI (reference sequence). DNA of the CDR3: TGTGCCAGCAGTTACGGAGGGGGTAATGAAAAACTGTTTTTT. Its protein is CASSYGGGNEKLFF.

This clonotype was recorded a few times. The rearrangement links TRBV9 to TRBJ2-3; TRBD2 aligns across 11 bases. Germline V gene data show CDR1 as SGDLS and CDR2 as YYNGEE. Unmatched junction bases numbered 15, after V lost 4 bases and J lost 2 bases. CDR3 length: 19 residues. CDR3: CASSPSRGLAGGNTDTQYF. The CDR3 nucleotides are TGTGCCAGCAGCCCCAGTAGGGGCCTAGCGGGGGGAAACACAGATACGCAGTATTTT.

The J gene is TRBJ2-2, the V gene TRBV30; D remains ambiguous. CDR3 length equals 13 residues. Trimming stripped 0 bases from V and 4 bases from J, with 6 bases between. Germline CDR1 GTSNPN, CDR2 SVGIG (reference sequence). Written as DNA, the CDR3 is TGTGCCTGGAGTGTACGGAGCACCGGGGAGCTGTTTTTT. This codes for CAWSVRSTGELFF. Full variable domain (outside the CDR3, taken from reference TRBV30 and TRBJ2-2): SQTIHQWPATLVQPVGSPLSLECTVEGTSNPNLYWYRQAAGRGLQLLFYSVGIGQISSEVPQNLSASRPQDRQFILSSKKLLLSDSGFYLCAWSVRSTGELFFGEGSRLTVL.